The 32 T cell receptor beta chains given below trace back to one sample, sequenced in a study of blood T cell repertoires in COVID-19 (TCRdb year 2020). The library was generated by the immunoSEQ multiplex PCR assay. The source is immuneACCESS, and TCRdb retained only in-frame sequences with V and J called. Part of the clones is not carried over; for the studies checked, unresolved V genes explain less than half of this, and the remainder is unexplained. In all, the sample holds around 300,000 clones, and about nine tenths of those were seen once. The ten most abundant clones make up 0.9% to 1% of the sample. Sequenced: peripheral blood. These receptors were taken from a woman in her thirties or forties who had recovered from COVID-19.

The chain links TRBV10-3 to TRBJ2-2; D gene unclear. Trimming took off 7 bases at V and 7 bases at J, with 13 bases between the two ends. In germline, CDR1 is ENHRY, CDR2 SYGVKD. The CDR3 length is 13 residues. The CDR3 bases are TGTGCCATCATGGGCGCAGCAGGCGGGGAGCTGTTTTTT. This gives the protein CAIMGAAGGELFF.

This chain joins TRBV19 and TRBJ2-1, with 14 bases that match TRBD2. The germline V gene has CDR1 LNHDA and CDR2 SQIVND (reference sequence). The CDR3 extends over 21 amino acids. V lost 3 bases, J lost 6 bases, and 19 bases stayed unmatched. The CDR3 loop is CASSIGGRTGTGLAGGNEQFF. CDR3 sequence (DNA): TGTGCCAGTAGTATCGGAGGGCGGACAGGGACCGGACTAGCGGGAGGCAATGAGCAGTTCTTC.

The chain recombines TRBV7-2 with TRBJ2-7; the match to TRBD2 covers 14 bases. CDR1 is SGHTA, CDR2 FQGNSA, per germline. The CDR3 extends over 18 amino acids. V shed 1 base and J 2 bases; nucleotides not matched to a gene: 7. The CDR3 loop reads CASSLDGTSGSWAYEQYF. The CDR3 DNA sequence: TGTGCCAGCAGCTTAGACGGGACTAGCGGGAGTTGGGCCTACGAGCAGTACTTC.

The table lists this clone with a count of one. CDR3 region: CASSLRRGTNYGYTF. CDR3 nucleotides: TGTGCCAGCAGTTTACGTAGGGGGACTAACTATGGCTACACCTTC. The J gene is TRBJ1-2, the V gene TRBV27; TRBD1 might be the D (6 bases). CDR1 is MNHEY and CDR2 is SMNVEV in the germline V gene (reference sequence). Trimming took off 2 bases at V and 0 bases at J, with 10 bases between the two ends. CDR3 length equals 15 residues.

The gene calls are TRBV19 and TRBJ1-5; a weak D match, TRBD1 (5 bases). Germline V gene sequence: CDR1 LNHDA, CDR2 SQIVND (reference sequence). Trimming shortened V by 5 bases and J by 11 bases, and 16 bases separated the two germline ends. This CDR3 has 13 amino acids. The CDR3 bases are TGTGCCAGTAGTCCCAATCAGGGTTTGGCCCAGCATTTT. This sequence encodes CASSPNQGLAQHF.

The V call is TRBV19, the J call TRBJ2-5; D not certain. The V gene's germline CDR1 is LNHDA and CDR2 SQIVND (reference sequence). The CDR3 consists of 15 residues. Trimming removed 3 bases at V and 2 bases at J, with 13 bases between. The DNA for the CDR3 is TGTGCCAGTAGTATCTACCCCGAACCTCAAGAGACCCAGTACTTC. The encoded protein is CASSIYPEPQETQYF.

The table lists this clone with a count of one. The gene calls are TRBV27 and TRBJ2-2, with a weak D call TRBD1 (5 bases). The germline CDR1 and CDR2 sequences are MNHEY and SMNVEV (reference sequence). V lost 2 bases and J 4 bases, leaving 14 bases between the germline ends. The CDR3 has 16 residues. CDR3 residues: CASSLEVGPVTGELFF. CDR3 nucleotide sequence: TGTGCCAGCAGTTTAGAGGTGGGGCCGGTCACCGGGGAGCTGTTTTTT.

The rearrangement uses TRBV18 and TRBJ1-1; no clear D gene. Germline V CDR1 and CDR2: KGHSH, LQKENI. This CDR3 is 15 amino acids long. V gave up 0 bases and J gave up 3 bases, with 11 bases separating them. The CDR3 loop is CASSPPSVSDTEAFF. CDR3 nucleotide sequence: TGTGCCAGCTCACCACCCTCTGTCTCCGACACTGAAGCTTTCTTT.

The gene calls are TRBV5-1 and TRBJ1-5; TRBD1 is a possible D gene (5 bases). CDR3 size: 16 residues. Germline V gene sequence: CDR1 SGHRS, CDR2 YFSETQ. With 4 bases removed from V and 2 bases from J, the gap between germline ends came to 16 bases. Written as DNA, the CDR3 is TGCGCCAGCAGCATAACAGGTCTTAATGGCAATCAGCCCCAGCATTTT. The encoded protein is CASSITGLNGNQPQHF.

The genes are TRBV18 and TRBJ2-2, with 7 bases lining up with TRBD2. The CDR3 consists of 18 residues. CDR1 is KGHSH and CDR2 is LQKENI in the germline V gene. Trimming cost V 0 bases and J 7 bases; bases outside gene matches: 14. This CDR3 reads CASSPPSSGIILGGELFF. In nucleotides, the CDR3 is TGTGCCAGCTCACCACCGTCCAGCGGGATTATTTTAGGCGGGGAGCTGTTTTTT.

The chain recombines TRBV2 with TRBJ2-7; TRBD1 agrees at 10 bases. Germline lookup yields CDR1 SNHLY and CDR2 FYNNEI. With V trimmed by 4 bases and J by 6 bases, 3 bases remained unmatched. The CDR3 has 13 amino acids. CDR3 nucleotides: TGTGCCAGCAGTGCCGGGACAGGGGCCGAGCAGTACTTC. It is translated as CASSAGTGAEQYF.

The chain employs TRBV19 and TRBJ1-2; 12 bases map to TRBD1. This CDR3 has 14 residues. Germline CDR1 and CDR2: LNHDA and SQIVND (reference sequence). J gave up 8 bases and V 6 bases, and 7 bases lay outside the gene matches. The CDR3 region is CASSQGQGAGGYTF. For the CDR3, the DNA is TGTGCCAGTAGCCAGGGACAGGGGGCGGGAGGCTACACCTTC.

The chain is built from TRBV6-5 and TRBJ2-7; TRBD2 matches at 11 bases. The V segment lost 2 bases and the J segment 6 bases; nucleotides outside the gene matches: 9. This CDR3 region has 16 residues. Germline V gene lookup returns CDR1 MNHEY and CDR2 SVGAGI. CDR3 amino acids: CASSYGIAGGPGEQYF. The CDR3 DNA sequence: TGTGCCAGCAGTTACGGAATAGCGGGAGGGCCCGGCGAGCAGTACTTC.

The V call is TRBV30, the J call TRBJ2-7; possible D gene TRBD1, 6 bases. Trimming pared 3 bases from V and 3 bases from J, leaving 15 bases between. The germline V gene has CDR1 GTSNPN and CDR2 SVGIG (reference sequence). CDR3 length: 14 residues. DNA for the CDR3: TGTGCCTGGAGGAGGTGGCAGGGGAACTACGAGCAGTACTTC. It specifies CAWRRWQGNYEQYF. Variable domain in full (rest from reference TRBV30 and TRBJ2-7): SQTIHQWPATLVQPVGSPLSLECTVEGTSNPNLYWYRQAAGRGLQLLFYSVGIGQISSEVPQNLSASRPQDRQFILSSKKLLLSDSGFYLCAWRRWQGNYEQYFGPGTRLTVT.

The chain links TRBV5-1 to TRBJ2-3; 10 bases are shared with TRBD1. Germline V lookup: CDR1 SGHRS, CDR2 YFSETQ. V lost 4 bases and J lost 6; bases outside the gene matches: 5. This CDR3 region has 14 residues. The CDR3 DNA reads as TGCGCCAGCAGCCCCGGGACAGGGGCGGATACGCAGTATTTT. It translates to CASSPGTGADTQYF.

The J gene is TRBJ2-2, the V gene TRBV7-6; D is perhaps TRBD2 (6 bases). The CDR3 consists of 16 residues. CDR1 and CDR2 (germline): SGHVS, FNYEAQ. V gave up 4 bases and J gave up 3 bases, with 15 bases separating them. For the CDR3, the DNA is TGTGCCAGCAGCTACCCCGGAGGGTGGGACACCGGGGAGCTGTTTTTT. Protein sequence: CASSYPGGWDTGELFF.

The gene calls are TRBV12-3 or TRBV12-4 and TRBJ1-2; TRBD1 is a possible D gene (5 bases). With 6 bases removed from V and 4 bases from J, the gap between germline ends came to 12 bases. The CDR3 runs to 13 residues. DNA of the CDR3: TGTGCCAGCAGGGGGACGGAGGGCTATGGCTACACCTTC. It yields the protein CASRGTEGYGYTF.

J is TRBJ2-2 and V is TRBV6-2 or TRBV6-3; 9 bases match TRBD2. Germline-derived CDR1 and CDR2 are MNHEY and SVGEGT. The CDR3 totals 20 residues. The V gene end was trimmed by 0 bases and the J gene end by 3 bases; junction bases not matched to a gene: 14. As DNA, the CDR3 is TGTGCCAGCAGTTACTCGAAATGGCGGGAGGGTCGGTCCTACACCGGGGAGCTGTTTTTT. This translates into CASSYSKWREGRSYTGELFF.

The chain joins TRBV27 to TRBJ1-6; D is possibly TRBD1 (6 bases). The CDR3 loop spans 15 amino acids. V was pared by 5 bases and J by 9 bases, with 17 bases between. The germline gives CDR1 MNHEY, CDR2 SMNVEV (reference sequence). The CDR3 is CASSGLDRLFSPLHF. In DNA form, the CDR3 reads TGTGCCAGCAGTGGGTTAGACAGGCTATTTTCACCCCTCCACTTT.

This clone was observed once. The J gene is TRBJ1-2, the V gene TRBV5-1; a weak D match, TRBD1 (6 bases). Trimming stripped 0 bases from V and 4 bases from J, with 7 bases between. The CDR3 runs to 13 residues. Germline lookup yields CDR1 SGHRS and CDR2 YFSETQ. The CDR3 spells CASSLAQGYGYTF. The CDR3 coding sequence is TGCGCCAGCAGCTTGGCACAGGGCTATGGCTACACCTTC. Using reference TRBV5-1 and TRBJ1-2 for the parts outside the CDR3, the full variable domain is KAGVTQTPRYLIKTRGQQVTLSCSPISGHRSVSWYQQTPGQGLQFLFEYFSETQRNKGNFPGRFSGRQFSNSRSEMNVSTLELGDSALYLCASSLAQGYGYTFGSGTRLTVV.

The chain joins TRBV28 to TRBJ1-2, with 7 bases lining up with TRBD1. The CDR3 is 11 amino acids. The germline V gene encodes CDR1 MDHEN and CDR2 SYDVKM. Trimming at V came to 8 bases and at J to 4 bases, leaving 1 base not matched to a gene. CDR3 nucleotides: TGTGCCAGCGGGACAGCCTATGGCTACACCTTC. Its translation: CASGTAYGYTF.

The V gene is TRBV5-1, the J gene TRBJ2-3; D is perhaps TRBD1 (6 bases). V lost 4 bases, J lost 1 base, and 13 bases lay in between. Germline V gene lookup returns CDR1 SGHRS and CDR2 YFSETQ. The CDR3 length is 15 residues. The CDR3 region has the DNA TGCGCCAGCAGCCCCCCCTGGGGGCGCACAGATACGCAGTATTTT. It codes for CASSPPWGRTDTQYF.

This chain links TRBV28 with TRBJ2-7, with D hard to call. Trimming shortened V by 3 bases and J by 5 bases, and 11 bases separated the two germline ends. Germline-derived CDR1 and CDR2 are MDHEN and SYDVKM. CDR3 length: 13 amino acids. Here the CDR3 reads CASSLRSPNEQYF. CDR3 bases: TGTGCCAGCAGTTTGAGGTCCCCTAACGAGCAGTACTTC.

This rearrangement joins TRBV3-1 (or the pseudogene TRBV3-2) to TRBJ1-2; the D gene is possibly TRBD1 (6 bases). The length of the CDR3 is 16 residues. V lost 4 bases to trimming and J lost 0 bases, with 15 bases between them. Germline values: CDR1 LGHDT, CDR2 YNNKEL (reference sequence). The CDR3 DNA sequence: TGTGCCAGCAGCCCCAGGGAAGAGGGGGCTAACTATGGCTACACCTTC. It is translated as CASSPREEGANYGYTF.

This chain connects TRBV10-3 to TRBJ2-3; a weak D match, TRBD2 (5 bases). Trimming took off 6 bases at V and 4 bases at J, with 11 bases between the two ends. CDR3 size: 13 residues. Germline CDR1 reads ENHRY; CDR2 reads SYGVKD. The CDR3 sequence: CAISPPGSDTQYF. The CDR3 DNA sequence: TGTGCCATCAGCCCCCCGGGGTCAGATACGCAGTATTTT.

This clone is a singleton in its sample. The chain recombines TRBV7-2 with TRBJ2-7, with 7 bases identical to TRBD2. Trimming cost V 5 bases and J 0 bases; bases outside gene matches: 7. From germline, CDR1 is SGHTA and CDR2 FQGNSA. This CDR3 comprises 15 residues. CDR3 sequence (DNA): TGTGCCAGCAGCCCCCAACTAGCGCACTCCTACGAGCAGTACTTC. Translated, it gives CASSPQLAHSYEQYF.

The chain joins TRBV28 to TRBJ1-4; TRBD1 agrees at 7 bases. V gave up 6 bases and J gave up 5 bases; unmatched junction bases: 6. Germline V lookup: CDR1 MDHEN, CDR2 SYDVKM. The CDR3 contains 14 residues. This CDR3 reads CASSDPGQNEKLFF. CDR3 DNA sequence: TGTGCCAGCAGCGATCCGGGACAGAATGAAAAACTGTTTTTT.

The CDR3 reads CASSSQRQGGGYGYTF. The CDR3 DNA reads as TGTGCCAGCAGTTCCCAGAGGCAGGGAGGGGGGTATGGCTACACCTTC. V and J are TRBV28 and TRBJ1-2; the D gene is possibly TRBD1 (6 bases). CDR1 is MDHEN and CDR2 is SYDVKM in the germline V gene. The V end was cut by 4 bases, the J end by 5 bases, with 20 bases between. There are 16 residues in the CDR3.

The chain couples TRBV18 to TRBJ2-5, with 11 bases that match TRBD2. The CDR3 has 14 amino acids. Per germline, CDR1 KGHSH and CDR2 LQKENI. V gave up 6 bases and J gave up 3 bases; unmatched junction bases: 3. CDR3 in DNA: TGTGCCAGCTCGCCGACTAGCGGGGAAGAGACCCAGTACTTC. This sequence encodes CASSPTSGEETQYF.

The chain combines TRBV5-1 with TRBJ1-5; TRBD1 is a possible D gene (6 bases). Germline V gene sequence: CDR1 SGHRS, CDR2 YFSETQ. Trimming shortened V by 4 bases and J by 5 bases, and 13 bases separated the two germline ends. This CDR3 has 14 amino acids. The chain's CDR3 is CASSPLGGHQPQHF. The CDR3 DNA reads as TGCGCCAGCAGCCCCTTAGGGGGACATCAGCCCCAGCATTTT.

The rearrangement links TRBV10-3 to TRBJ1-5; TRBD1 matches 11 bases. The junction had 4 bases not matched to a gene; V was cut back by 6 bases and J by 6 bases. Germline V CDR1 and CDR2: ENHRY, SYGVKD. The CDR3 length is 14 residues. The CDR3 is CAIRGQGGSQPQHF. CDR3 nucleotides: TGTGCCATCAGGGGACAGGGGGGTTCTCAGCCCCAGCATTTT.

The chain combines TRBV28 with TRBJ2-7, with a possible D match to TRBD2 (5 bases). Trimming removed 7 bases at V and 1 base at J, with 17 bases between. The CDR3 consists of 15 residues. Germline V gene lookup returns CDR1 MDHEN and CDR2 SYDVKM. The CDR3 reads CASIPQRNPSYEQYF. CDR3 sequence (DNA): TGTGCCAGCATCCCCCAGCGGAACCCTTCCTACGAGCAGTACTTC.